Listed below are T cell receptor beta chains from one sample, sequenced in a study of vaccination effects on CD4 cells after COVID-19. This table comes from immunoSEQ multiplex PCR, and its TCRdb copy is limited to in-frame clones, with some not included. The sample has some 61,000 clones; about 80% are singletons. Their antigens are not known. The source was CD4+ T cells from PBMCs cultured with HCoV-OC43 spike peptides, collected after COVID-19 vaccination. The receptors were sampled from a human donor who received a COVID-19 vaccine. The CDR3 runs from the conserved cysteine through the conserved F or W. D genes are given only for firm matches. Clone size is shown for a subset of rows, as once, few, many or a class of expanded clone.

d_call j_call v_call clone_size cdr3_aa cdr3_nt
NA TRBJ1-2 TRBV2 few CASRRGLDGYTF TGTGCCAGCAGGCGGGGGTTGGATGGCTACACCTTC
NA TRBJ1-5 TRBV6-5 once CASSYNDQPQHF TGTGCCAGCAGTTACAACGATCAGCCCCAGCATTTT
NA TRBJ2-2 TRBV5-1 NA CASSLASPNTGELFF TGCGCCAGCAGCTTGGCCAGTCCTAACACCGGGGAGCTGTTTTTT
NA TRBJ1-6 TRBV6-6 few CASGLSRDISPLHF TGTGCCAGCGGGTTGAGTAGGGACATATCACCCCTCCACTTT
NA TRBJ1-6 TRBV19 few CASSIGRLNSPLHF TGTGCCAGTAGTATTGGACGGCTTAATTCACCCCTCCACTTT
NA TRBJ2-1 TRBV2 few CASSTSFEQFF TGTGCCAGCAGTACAAGCTTTGAGCAGTTCTTC
NA TRBJ1-1 TRBV30 NA CAWVIGGTEAFF TGTGCCTGGGTAATAGGAGGAACTGAAGCTTTCTTT
NA TRBJ1-2 TRBV5-1 NA CASKGSMGTAYGYTF TGCGCCAGCAAGGGGAGTATGGGGACGGCGTATGGCTACACCTTC
TRBD2 TRBJ2-5 TRBV12-5 NA CASGQRGSGGETQYF TGTGCTAGTGGCCAGAGGGGTAGCGGGGGAGAGACCCAGTACTTC
NA TRBJ1-1 TRBV11-3 NA CASSLAGFTTEAFF TGTGCCAGCAGCTTAGCCGGGTTCACCACTGAAGCTTTCTTT
NA TRBJ1-5 TRBV30 NA CAWSPGSQPQHF TGTGCCTGGAGTCCAGGGAGCCAGCCCCAGCATTTT
TRBD1 TRBJ2-1 TRBV14 NA CASSPDRGRGTFDEQFF TGTGCCAGCAGCCCCGACAGGGGACGGGGCACATTCGATGAGCAGTTCTTC
NA TRBJ1-1 TRBV5-1 NA CASSLGGEAFF TGCGCCAGCAGCTTAGGCGGAGAAGCTTTCTTT
NA TRBJ2-2 TRBV5-1 NA CASSLGGATGELFF TGCGCCAGCAGCTTGGGGGGGGCCACCGGGGAGCTGTTTTTT
NA TRBJ2-5 TRBV5-1 NA CASSWRVAETQYF TGCGCCAGCAGCTGGAGGGTTGCGGAGACCCAGTACTTC
TRBD1 TRBJ1-2 TRBV19 NA CASSRDRNYGYTF TGTGCCAGTAGTAGGGACAGGAACTATGGCTACACCTTC
NA TRBJ1-2 TRBV19 NA CASSDIRDAENYGYTF TGTGCCAGTAGTGATATACGGGACGCCGAGAACTATGGCTACACCTTC
NA TRBJ1-5 TRBV5-1 NA CASSLDGSNQPQHF TGCGCCAGCAGCCTGGACGGGAGCAATCAGCCCCAGCATTTT
NA TRBJ1-4 TRBV30 few CAWSRVGEKLFF TGTGCCTGGAGCAGGGTCGGTGAAAAACTGTTTTTT
TRBD1 TRBJ1-2 TRBV9 NA CASSPRLGQGYGYTF TGTGCCAGCAGCCCCCGACTGGGACAGGGTTATGGCTACACCTTC
NA TRBJ2-5 TRBV6-5 NA CASIRSYQETQYF TGTGCCAGCATAAGGAGTTACCAAGAGACCCAGTACTTC
NA TRBJ1-2 TRBV20-1 NA CSAFISYGYTF TGCAGTGCTTTTATCAGCTATGGCTACACCTTC
NA TRBJ1-1 TRBV30 few CAWSAYIQNTEAFF TGTGCCTGGAGTGCCTACATCCAGAACACTGAAGCTTTCTTT
NA TRBJ2-3 TRBV5-1 NA CASSLAEVDTQYF TGCGCCAGCAGCTTGGCCGAGGTGGATACGCAGTATTTT
TRBD1 TRBJ1-1 TRBV29-1 NA CSVDRGNTEAFF TGCAGCGTGGACAGGGGGAACACTGAAGCTTTCTTT
NA TRBJ1-5 TRBV11-2 NA CASSPGPGSNQPQHF TGTGCCAGCAGCCCCGGGCCGGGGAGCAATCAGCCCCAGCATTTT
TRBD1 TRBJ1-6 TRBV6-1 NA CASSGAAGGSNSPLHF TGTGCCAGCAGTGGAGCGGCAGGGGGCTCGAATTCACCCCTCCACTTT
NA TRBJ2-2 TRBV24-1 NA CATSDFGPGELFF TGTGCCACCAGTGATTTCGGGCCCGGGGAGCTGTTTTTT
TRBD1 TRBJ1-6 TRBV19 few CASSIGQGGSPLHF TGTGCCAGTAGTATTGGGCAGGGGGGTTCACCCCTCCACTTT
NA TRBJ1-3 TRBV9 NA CASTPISGNTIYF TGTGCCAGCACTCCCATCTCTGGAAACACCATATATTTT
NA TRBJ1-5 TRBV24-1 few CATSDPTAERPQHF TGTGCCACCAGTGATCCGACAGCCGAGCGGCCCCAGCATTTT
TRBD1 TRBJ2-6 TRBV6-6 NA CASSGGTGYFFNSGANVLTF TGTGCCAGCAGCGGGGGGACAGGGTACTTCTTCAACTCTGGGGCCAACGTCCTGACTTTC
NA TRBJ1-4 TRBV5-6 once CASSGDRPEKLFF TGTGCCAGCAGCGGAGACAGGCCAGAAAAACTGTTTTTT
NA TRBJ1-5 TRBV7-2 NA CASSLASNQPQHF TGTGCCAGCAGCTTGGCCAGTAATCAGCCCCAGCATTTT
NA TRBJ1-2 TRBV30 NA CAWSYGGEYGYTF TGTGCCTGGAGTTACGGTGGGGAATATGGCTACACCTTC
TRBD1 TRBJ1-2 TRBV28 once CASSYSSGGKGYTF TGTGCCAGCAGTTACAGTTCAGGGGGCAAGGGCTACACCTTC
NA TRBJ2-3 TRBV7-8 NA CASSNSIGLTTDTQYF TGTGCCAGCAGCAACAGTATAGGGTTAACCACAGATACGCAGTATTTT
TRBD1 TRBJ1-5 TRBV5-1 NA CASSLGDSDQPQHF TGCGCCAGCAGTCTAGGGGACAGCGATCAGCCCCAGCATTTT
NA TRBJ2-2 TRBV6-5 NA CASKRQENTGELFF TGTGCCAGCAAACGACAGGAGAACACCGGGGAGCTGTTTTTT
NA TRBJ1-2 TRBV5-6 NA CASSTGHNYGYTF TGTGCCAGCAGCACCGGACACAACTATGGCTACACCTTC
NA TRBJ1-6 TRBV19 few CASSMPGVGSSPLHF TGTGCCAGTAGTATGCCGGGGGTCGGGAGTTCACCCCTCCACTTT
NA TRBJ1-1 TRBV24-1 NA CATSDFSETEAFF TGTGCCACCAGTGATTTTAGCGAGACTGAAGCTTTCTTT
NA TRBJ2-5 TRBV3-1/TRBV3-2 NA CASSQGFQETQYF TGTGCCAGCAGCCAAGGATTCCAAGAGACCCAGTACTTC
NA TRBJ1-2 TRBV5-6 NA CASSLVGTGPPLKGYTF TGTGCCAGCAGCTTGGTTGGGACGGGCCCACCTTTGAAGGGCTACACCTTC
TRBD1 TRBJ1-4 TRBV24-1 NA CATSDPGTATNEKLFF TGTGCCACCAGTGATCCTGGGACAGCAACTAATGAAAAACTGTTTTTT
NA TRBJ1-1 TRBV7-3 NA CASSLTAGSRTEAFF TGTGCCAGCAGCTTAACCGCGGGGTCTCGGACTGAAGCTTTCTTT
TRBD2 TRBJ2-5 TRBV7-2 NA CASSIREGWETQYF TGTGCCAGCAGCATCAGGGAGGGGTGGGAGACCCAGTACTTC
NA TRBJ1-3 TRBV5-5 few CASSQGGNTIYF TGTGCCAGCAGCCAGGGCGGAAACACCATATATTTT
NA TRBJ2-3 TRBV6-2/TRBV6-3 NA CASSRRSLTLSTDTQYF TGTGCCAGCAGCCGCCGATCCTTGACTCTCAGCACAGATACGCAGTATTTT
NA TRBJ1-1 TRBV19 NA CASSILGAQLNTEAFF TGTGCCAGTAGTATCCTAGGGGCCCAACTGAACACTGAAGCTTTCTTT
NA TRBJ1-1 TRBV20-1 NA CSAQLNTEAFF TGCAGTGCTCAGTTGAACACTGAAGCTTTCTTT
NA TRBJ2-2 TRBV19 few CASSSPGGGGTGELFF TGTGCCAGTAGTTCCCCCGGGGGAGGGGGCACCGGGGAGCTGTTTTTT
NA TRBJ2-5 TRBV30 once CAWKKGGEHTKTQYF TGTGCCTGGAAAAAAGGAGGGGAGCACACAAAGACCCAGTACTTC